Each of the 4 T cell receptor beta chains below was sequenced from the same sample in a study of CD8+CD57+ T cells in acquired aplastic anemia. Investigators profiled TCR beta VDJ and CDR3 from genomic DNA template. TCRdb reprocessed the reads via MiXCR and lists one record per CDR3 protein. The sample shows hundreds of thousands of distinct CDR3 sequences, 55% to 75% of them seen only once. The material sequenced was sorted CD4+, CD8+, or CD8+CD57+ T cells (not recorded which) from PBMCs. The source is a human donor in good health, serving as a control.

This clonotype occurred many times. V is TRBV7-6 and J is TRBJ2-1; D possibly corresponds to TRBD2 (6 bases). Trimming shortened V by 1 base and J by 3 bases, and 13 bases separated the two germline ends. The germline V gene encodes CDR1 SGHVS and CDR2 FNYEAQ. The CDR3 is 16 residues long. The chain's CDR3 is CASSLGAQRVYNEQFF. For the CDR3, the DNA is TGTGCCAGCAGCTTAGGAGCCCAGCGGGTCTACAATGAGCAGTTCTTC.

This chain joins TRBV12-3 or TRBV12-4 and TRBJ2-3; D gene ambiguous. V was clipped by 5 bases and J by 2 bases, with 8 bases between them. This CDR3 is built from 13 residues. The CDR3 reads CASSKQFTDTQYF. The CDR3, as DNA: TGTGCCAGCAGTAAGCAGTTCACAGATACGCAGTATTTT.

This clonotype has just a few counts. DNA of the CDR3: TGTGCCAGCAGCCGACGCTGGGAGACCCAGTACTTC. Protein sequence: CASSRRWETQYF. The chain combines TRBV14 with TRBJ2-5, with D uncertain. V lost 4 bases and J 5 bases, leaving 8 bases between the germline ends. CDR1 is SGHDN, CDR2 FVKESK, per germline. This CDR3 has 12 amino acids.

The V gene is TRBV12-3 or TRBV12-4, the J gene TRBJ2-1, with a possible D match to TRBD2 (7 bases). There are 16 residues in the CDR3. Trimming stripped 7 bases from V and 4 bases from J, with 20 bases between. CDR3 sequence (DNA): TGTGCCAGCACCGTAAGGGGGGGCGGATCTTACAATGAGCAGTTCTTC. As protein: CASTVRGGGSYNEQFF.